These T cell receptor beta chains were read from a single sample in a study of cytomegalovirus exposure and HLA in healthy donors. TCRdb's table, derived via immunoSEQ multiplex PCR, lists solely in-frame clones and lacks some. The table has under 150,000 clones, over 70% seen once. Sequenced input: PBMCs. Source of these receptors: a male donor in good health and CMV-seronegative. The CDR3 runs from the conserved cysteine through the conserved F or W. D genes are given only for firm matches.

TRBV7-2	TRBJ2-7	NA	CASSAQIGGYEQYF
TRBV7-3	TRBJ2-6	NA	CASSALGGYGANGLTF
TRBV18	TRBJ2-2	NA	CASSPREGGNTGELFF
TRBV5-6	TRBJ1-5	NA	CASSPENQPQHF
TRBV2	TRBJ1-1	NA	CASSELSAEAFF
TRBV25-1	TRBJ2-2	TRBD1	CASSTRQGYTGELFF
TRBV7-9	TRBJ2-5	TRBD2	CASSFTSGGARETQYF
TRBV6-5	TRBJ2-7	NA	CASTPGSSSYEQYF
TRBV27	TRBJ1-2	TRBD1	CASSLTGAGGKGYTF
TRBV10-3	TRBJ2-7	TRBD1	CAISAGTDYEQYF
TRBV6-5	TRBJ1-1	NA	CASSYSSREEAFF
TRBV7-9	TRBJ2-1	TRBD2	CASSNAGGLNEQFF
TRBV7-2	TRBJ2-5	NA	CASSTDREGTQYF
TRBV19	TRBJ2-5	TRBD1	CASSTGQGTETQYF
TRBV14	TRBJ2-3	NA	CASSRGGGPDTQYF
TRBV4-1	TRBJ2-1	NA	CASSLDTEEQFF
TRBV15	TRBJ1-5	NA	CATSRDANQPQHF
TRBV7-2	TRBJ1-1	NA	CASSFSGTREKAFF
TRBV28	TRBJ1-5	NA	CASSRQLSNQPQHF
TRBV5-4	TRBJ1-4	TRBD1	CASSRDQGASEKLFF
TRBV9	TRBJ1-6	TRBD1	CASSPFDRGLNNSPLHF
TRBV11-2	TRBJ2-4	NA	CASSLQGRNIQYF
TRBV4-1	TRBJ2-7	TRBD1	CASSQPKVGQGVHEQYF
TRBV6-5	NA	TRBD2	CASTTRGGASYEQYF
TRBV18	TRBJ2-7	NA	CASSPRSHRGSYEQYF
TRBV11-2	TRBJ1-1	NA	CASRGVRNTEAFF
TRBV5-1	TRBJ1-6	NA	CASSSRGTSYNSPLHF
TRBV20-1	TRBJ1-4	NA	CSALDREKLFF
TRBV6-5	TRBJ2-7	NA	CASSYGRGEAPYEQYF
TRBV2	TRBJ2-1	NA	CASCGGFSEQFF
TRBV2	TRBJ2-7	NA	CASSKGPTYEQYF
TRBV6-5	TRBJ1-2	NA	CATYLTGRRGYTF
TRBV11-2	TRBJ2-7	NA	CASSKKEQPLGGEQYF
TRBV7-9	TRBJ2-1	TRBD1	CASSNPGTGENNEQFF
TRBV10-1	TRBJ2-1	TRBD1	CASSLGTGVFNEQFF
TRBV7-9	TRBJ1-2	NA	CASSPTRAPSYGYTF
TRBV19	TRBJ1-2	TRBD1	CASSIGTGVGYTF
TRBV5-4	TRBJ1-2	NA	CASTIMEGRAGGYTF
TRBV4-2	TRBJ1-5	TRBD1	CASSQPNPGQGVLYSNQPQHF
TRBV11-2	TRBJ1-1	NA	CASSNLGVLTEAFF
TRBV18	TRBJ2-7	NA	CASSPDLQSYEQYF
TRBV5-1	TRBJ2-7	NA	CASSLVGADMQYF
TRBV18	TRBJ1-5	NA	CASSISRGDQPQHF
TRBV30	TRBJ1-1	NA	CAWSEGQGYTEAFF
TRBV5-1	TRBJ1-1	NA	CASRGRGDYTEAFF
TRBV5-1	TRBJ1-1	NA	CASSWGQNTEAFF
TRBV18	TRBJ2-4	NA	CASLQGSSGNIQYF
TRBV6-5	TRBJ2-5	NA	CASSNRDYQETQYF
TRBV4-3	TRBJ2-1	TRBD2	CASSRVSGGASNEQFF
TRBV6-5	TRBJ2-1	TRBD2	CASTGGMEGEQFF
TRBV28	TRBJ1-2	NA	CASSFPYRFNYGYTF
TRBV6-5	TRBJ1-2	TRBD1	CASSYGTGGSNYGYTF
TRBV7-2	TRBJ2-7	NA	CASSGGIEQYF
TRBV30	TRBJ1-5	TRBD1	CAWSPGTGNQPQHF
TRBV5-4	TRBJ2-1	NA	CATFLLTGPNEQFF
TRBV2	TRBJ1-3	NA	CASNAAFGNTIYF
TRBV7-9	TRBJ1-2	TRBD1	CASSLAGGTYGYTF
TRBV28	TRBJ1-2	NA	CASSLWQGPYGYTF
TRBV19	TRBJ2-5	TRBD1	CASADRTGQGETQYF